This record concerns one T cell receptor beta chain sequence. Authors' analysis steps: The authors estimated nucleated cell counts from reference gene primer amplification. The method was immunoSEQ multiplex PCR; TCRdb's version includes in-frame clones alone and lacks a portion of them. V, J and clone size reflect that table, while D and trimming were determined from the DNA. The sample consists of 200,000 to 300,000 clones, less than 90% of them appearing once. The sample originates from a study of blood T cell repertoires in COVID-19. Study information: From the United States, Italy and Spain came samples of acute and convalescent COVID-19. Sample material is recorded as cDNA or gDNA derived from T cells, B-cell-depleted T cells, or PBMCs.

The V end lost 8 bases, the J end lost 4 bases, and 17 bases lay between the germline ends. The germline V gene encodes CDR1 SNHLY and CDR2 FYNNEI. CDR3 length equals 14 residues. Sequencing was carried out using peripheral blood. The rearrangement joins TRBV2 to TRBJ1-1; D call uncertain. This TCR came from a man aged 55 to 69 with acute or convalescent COVID-19. This CDR3 reads CASQLTGTGTEAFF. The CDR3 DNA sequence: TGTGCCAGCCAGCTAACGGGTACGGGCACTGAAGCTTTCTTT.